The rows below give T cell receptor beta chains drawn from one sample of a study of cytomegalovirus exposure and HLA in healthy donors. Method: immunoSEQ multiplex PCR; TCRdb's copy keeps in-frame clones and lacks some. The sample consists of almost 200,000 clones, about 81% of them appearing once. Sequenced sample: PBMCs. All receptors derive from a woman aged 25-40 years in good health and CMV-seronegative. CDR3s include the opening cysteine and the closing phenylalanine or tryptophan.

v_gene	j_gene	CDR3aa
TRBV30	TRBJ2-7	CAFAPGGFYEQYF
TRBV5-1	TRBJ2-3	CASSLGYSTDTQYF
TRBV30	TRBJ2-3	CAWRKGLANTDTQYF
TRBV30	TRBJ2-3	CAWSDRDYLPSPTDTQYF
TRBV19	TRBJ1-5	CASSTRTGLGNQPQHF
TRBV7-8	TRBJ2-5	CASSLSSGLSQETQYF
TRBV5-1	TRBJ2-7	CASSLDGGAVYEQYF
TRBV7-6	TRBJ2-7	CASSSTGYEQYF
TRBV5-6	TRBJ2-2	CASSLGLNTGELFF
TRBV28	TRBJ1-1	CASSFRRGTEAFF
TRBV6-4	TRBJ1-6	CASSDSSGGNSPLHF
TRBV9	TRBJ1-1	CASSRGPENTEAFF
TRBV23-1	TRBJ1-1	CAPRLGQGEDMNTEAFF
TRBV30	TRBJ2-7	CAWRLAGAAYEQYF